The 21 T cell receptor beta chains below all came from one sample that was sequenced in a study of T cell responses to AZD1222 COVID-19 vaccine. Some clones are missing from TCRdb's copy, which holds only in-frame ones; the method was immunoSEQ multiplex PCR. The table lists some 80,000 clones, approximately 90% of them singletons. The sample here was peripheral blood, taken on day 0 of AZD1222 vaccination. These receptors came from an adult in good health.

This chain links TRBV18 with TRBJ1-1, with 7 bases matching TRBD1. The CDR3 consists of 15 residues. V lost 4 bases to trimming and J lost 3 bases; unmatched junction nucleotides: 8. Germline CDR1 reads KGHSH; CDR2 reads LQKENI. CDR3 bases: TGTGCCAGCTCACTAAACAAGGGGGCTCACACTGAAGCTTTCTTT. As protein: CASSLNKGAHTEAFF. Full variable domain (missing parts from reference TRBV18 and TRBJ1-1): NAGVMQNPRHLVRRRGQEARLRCSPMKGHSHVYWYRQLPEEGLKFMVYLQKENIIDESGMPKERFSAEFPKEGPSILRIQQVVRGDSAAYFCASSLNKGAHTEAFFGQGTRLTVV.

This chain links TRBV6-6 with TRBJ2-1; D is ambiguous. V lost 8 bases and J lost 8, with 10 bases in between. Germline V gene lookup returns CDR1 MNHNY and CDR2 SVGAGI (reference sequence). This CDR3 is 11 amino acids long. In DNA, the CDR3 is TGTGCCAGCCGAATCGCCGATGAGCAGTTCTTC. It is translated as CASRIADEQFF.

The CDR3 nucleotides are TGTGCCAGCAGCTCTACAGCGGACTCCTACAATGAGCAGTTCTTC. This translates into CASSSTADSYNEQFF. The chain combines TRBV7-2 with TRBJ2-1, with D possibly matching TRBD2 (5 bases). This CDR3 region has 15 residues. Trimming pared 4 bases from V and 0 bases from J, leaving 10 bases between. Germline V lookup: CDR1 SGHTA, CDR2 FQGNSA.

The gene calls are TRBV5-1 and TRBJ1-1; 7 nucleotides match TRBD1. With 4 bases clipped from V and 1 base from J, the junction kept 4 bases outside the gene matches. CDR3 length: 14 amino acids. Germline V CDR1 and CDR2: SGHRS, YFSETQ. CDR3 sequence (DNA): TGCGCCAGCAGCACCGGACAGGCGAACACTGAAGCTTTCTTT. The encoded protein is CASSTGQANTEAFF.

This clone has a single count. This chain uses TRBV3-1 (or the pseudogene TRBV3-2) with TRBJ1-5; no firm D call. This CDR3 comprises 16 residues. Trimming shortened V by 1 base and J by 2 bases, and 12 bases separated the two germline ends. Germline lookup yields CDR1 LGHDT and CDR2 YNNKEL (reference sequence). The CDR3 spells CASSQGTLGGNQPQHF. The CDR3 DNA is TGTGCCAGCAGCCAAGGGACCCTGGGTGGCAATCAGCCCCAGCATTTT.

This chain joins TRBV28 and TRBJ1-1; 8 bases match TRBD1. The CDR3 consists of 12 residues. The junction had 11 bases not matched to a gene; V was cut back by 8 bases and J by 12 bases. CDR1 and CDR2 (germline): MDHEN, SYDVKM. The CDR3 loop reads CASALGRGRPFF. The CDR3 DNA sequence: TGTGCCAGCGCACTAGGCAGGGGGCGGCCTTTCTTT.

This CDR3 reads CASSEGRTGDQPQHF. CDR3 coding DNA: TGTGCCAGCAGTGAAGGTCGGACAGGCGATCAGCCCCAGCATTTT. This chain connects TRBV2 to TRBJ1-5, with 7 bases aligning to TRBD1. The J segment lost 5 bases and the V segment lost 1 base, leaving 5 bases of the junction unmatched. Germline V gives CDR1 SNHLY, CDR2 FYNNEI. This CDR3 spans 15 amino acids.

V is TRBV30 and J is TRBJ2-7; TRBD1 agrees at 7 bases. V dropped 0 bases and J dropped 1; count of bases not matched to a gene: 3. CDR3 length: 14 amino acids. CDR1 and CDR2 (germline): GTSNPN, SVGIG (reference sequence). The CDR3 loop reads CAWSVNRGSYEQYF. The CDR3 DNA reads TGTGCCTGGAGTGTAAACAGGGGATCCTACGAGCAGTACTTC.

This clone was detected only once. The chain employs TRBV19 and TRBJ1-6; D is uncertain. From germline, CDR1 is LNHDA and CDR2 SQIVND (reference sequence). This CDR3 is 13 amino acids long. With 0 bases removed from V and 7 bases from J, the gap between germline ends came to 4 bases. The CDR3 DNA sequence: TGTGCCAGTAGTATAGAGGGGAATTCACCCCTCCACTTT. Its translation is CASSIEGNSPLHF.

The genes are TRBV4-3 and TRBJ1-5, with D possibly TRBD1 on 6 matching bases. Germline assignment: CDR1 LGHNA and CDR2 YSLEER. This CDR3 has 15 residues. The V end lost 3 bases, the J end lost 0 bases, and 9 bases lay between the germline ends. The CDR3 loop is CASSHETGSNQPQHF. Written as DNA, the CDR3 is TGCGCCAGCAGCCATGAGACAGGTAGCAATCAGCCCCAGCATTTT.

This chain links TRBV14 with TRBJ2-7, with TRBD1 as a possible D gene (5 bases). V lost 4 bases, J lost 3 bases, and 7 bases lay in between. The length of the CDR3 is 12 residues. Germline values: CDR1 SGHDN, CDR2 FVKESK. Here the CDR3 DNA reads TGTGCCAGCAGCCTCCAGGGCTACGAGCAGTACTTC. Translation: CASSLQGYEQYF.

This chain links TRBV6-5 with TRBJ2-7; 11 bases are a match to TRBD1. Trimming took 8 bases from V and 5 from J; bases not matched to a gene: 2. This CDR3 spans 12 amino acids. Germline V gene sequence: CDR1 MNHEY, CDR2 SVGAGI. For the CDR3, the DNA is TGTGCCAGCTCGGGACAGGGGGACGAGCAGTACTTC. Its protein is CASSGQGDEQYF.

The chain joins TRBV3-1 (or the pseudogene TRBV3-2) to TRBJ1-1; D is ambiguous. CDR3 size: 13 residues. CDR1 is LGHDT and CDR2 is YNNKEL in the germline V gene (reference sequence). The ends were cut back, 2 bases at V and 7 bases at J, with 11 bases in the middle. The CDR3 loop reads CASSQPPIREAFF. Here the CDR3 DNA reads TGTGCCAGCAGCCAACCCCCGATCCGTGAAGCTTTCTTT.

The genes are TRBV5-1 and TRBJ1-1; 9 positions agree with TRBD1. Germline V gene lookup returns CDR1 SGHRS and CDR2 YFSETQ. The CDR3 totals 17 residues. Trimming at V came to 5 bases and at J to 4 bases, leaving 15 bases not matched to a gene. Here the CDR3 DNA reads TGCGCCAGCAGGACGAACTCACAGGGGGCGGGGAGCACTGAAGCTTTCTTT. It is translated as CASRTNSQGAGSTEAFF.

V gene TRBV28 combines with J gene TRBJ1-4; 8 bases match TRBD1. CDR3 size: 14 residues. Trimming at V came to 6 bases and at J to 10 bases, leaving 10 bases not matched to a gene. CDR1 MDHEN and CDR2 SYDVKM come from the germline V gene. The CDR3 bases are TGTGCCAGCAGGCTTGGACAGGGAGCCCGAAAACTGTTTTTT. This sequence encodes CASRLGQGARKLFF.

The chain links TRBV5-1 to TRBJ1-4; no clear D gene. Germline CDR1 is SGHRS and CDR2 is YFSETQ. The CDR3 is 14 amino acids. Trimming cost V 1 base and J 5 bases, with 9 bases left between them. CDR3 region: CASSLPGRNEKLFF. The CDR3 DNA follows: TGCGCCAGCAGCTTGCCTGGAAGGAATGAAAAACTGTTTTTT.

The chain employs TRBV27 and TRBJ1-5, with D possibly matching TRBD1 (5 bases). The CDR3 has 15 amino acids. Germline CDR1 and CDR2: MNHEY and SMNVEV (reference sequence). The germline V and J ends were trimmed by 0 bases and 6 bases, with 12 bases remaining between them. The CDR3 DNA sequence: TGTGCCAGCAGTTTATCGGGGCAGGGCGGTCAGCCCCAGCATTTT. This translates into CASSLSGQGGQPQHF.

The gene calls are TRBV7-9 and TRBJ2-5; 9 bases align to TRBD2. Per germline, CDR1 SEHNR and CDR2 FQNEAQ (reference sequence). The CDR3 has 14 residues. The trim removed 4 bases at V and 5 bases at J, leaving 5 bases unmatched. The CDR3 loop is CASSYLAGQETQYF. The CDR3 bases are TGTGCCAGCAGCTATCTAGCGGGGCAGGAGACCCAGTACTTC. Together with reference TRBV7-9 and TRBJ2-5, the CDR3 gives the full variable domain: DTGVSQNPRHKITKRGQNVTFRCDPISEHNRLYWYRQTLGQGPEFLTYFQNEAQLEKSRLLSDRFSAERPKGSFSTLEIQRTEQGDSAMYLCASSYLAGQETQYFGPGTRLLVL.

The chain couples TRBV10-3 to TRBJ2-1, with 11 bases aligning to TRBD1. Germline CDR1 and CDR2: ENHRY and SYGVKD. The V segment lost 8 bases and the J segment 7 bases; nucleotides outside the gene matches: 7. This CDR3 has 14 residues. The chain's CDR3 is CAIGPGQGENEQFF. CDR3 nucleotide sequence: TGTGCCATCGGGCCGGGACAGGGGGAAAATGAGCAGTTCTTC.

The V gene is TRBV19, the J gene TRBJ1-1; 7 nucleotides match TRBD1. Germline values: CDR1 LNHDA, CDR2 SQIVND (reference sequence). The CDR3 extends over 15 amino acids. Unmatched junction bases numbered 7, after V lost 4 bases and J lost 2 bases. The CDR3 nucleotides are TGTGCCAGTAGTACTGGAGGGACAGCCAACACTGAAGCTTTCTTT. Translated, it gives CASSTGGTANTEAFF.

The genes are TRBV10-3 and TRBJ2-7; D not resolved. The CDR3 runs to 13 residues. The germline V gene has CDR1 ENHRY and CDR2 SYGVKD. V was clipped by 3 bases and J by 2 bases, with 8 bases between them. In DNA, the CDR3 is TGTGCCATCAGTGATTCCAGAACCTACGAGCAGTACTTC. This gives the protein CAISDSRTYEQYF.